This note documents a single T cell receptor (beta chain) sequence. As yet, its antigen is unknown. This sample was taken from a study of T cell responses to AZD1222 COVID-19 vaccine. Findings and limits, study-wide: Spike-specific TCR breadth and depth were elevated following two AZD1222 doses.

The CDR3 covers 15 residues. Germline values: CDR1 MNHEY, CDR2 SVGAGI. Losses at the gene ends were 4 bases for V and 5 bases for J; bases not matched to a gene: 8. The assay was immunoSEQ multiplex PCR, and TCRdb's table has in-frame clones only and misses some. The sample holds 100,000 to 150,000 clones; less than 95% are singletons and the top ten take about 4.4%. The specimen was peripheral blood, collected on day 0 of MenACWY control vaccination. This sequence was found in an adult in good health. The chain joins TRBV6-5 to TRBJ1-1, with 9 bases fitting TRBD1. The CDR3 DNA follows: TGTGCCAGCAGTTCCCCGACAGGGGGGAAGACTGAAGCTTTCTTT. Its translation: CASSSPTGGKTEAFF.